This T cell receptor (beta chain) was identified in a study of OX40 agonist ivuxolimab in advanced cancers. Overall study: Ivuxolimab, an antibody that agonizes OX40 (CD134), was administered to the patients. Patient treatment consisted of intravenous ivuxolimab administration every 2 weeks at 0.01 to 10 mg/kg. Every patient in dose escalation had hepatocellular carcinoma, melanoma, renal cell or head and neck cancer. Three partial responders included one hepatocellular carcinoma patient and two cutaneous melanoma patients.

The CDR3 runs 16 residues. Per the germline V gene, CDR1 is MDHEN and CDR2 is SYDVKM. With V trimmed by 2 bases and J by 6 bases, 12 bases remained unmatched. The table came from immunoSEQ multiplex PCR; TCRdb's copy has only in-frame clones and leaves some out. In the table there are tens of thousands of clones, roughly nine tenths of which are singletons. The sequencing here drew on CD4+ or CD8+ T cells sorted from blood, taken in a trial of the OX40 agonist ivuxolimab. This chain joins TRBV28 and TRBJ1-2, with 7 bases identical to TRBD1. The sequence was collected from an adult with an advanced solid tumor such as melanoma, head and neck, liver or kidney cancer. The CDR3 bases are TGTGCCAGCAGTTTAAGCTCCGGACAGGCGGCAGATGGCTACACCTTC. Translation: CASSLSSGQAADGYTF.